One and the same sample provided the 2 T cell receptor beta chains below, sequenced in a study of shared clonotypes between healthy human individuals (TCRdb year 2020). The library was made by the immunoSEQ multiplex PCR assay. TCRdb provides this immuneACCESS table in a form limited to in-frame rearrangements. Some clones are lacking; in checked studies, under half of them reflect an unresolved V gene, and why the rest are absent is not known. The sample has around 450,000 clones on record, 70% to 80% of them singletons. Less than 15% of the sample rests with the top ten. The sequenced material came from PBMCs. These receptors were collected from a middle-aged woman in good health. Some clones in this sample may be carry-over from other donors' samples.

In DNA, the CDR3 is TGTGCCAGCAGTTTATCGTCGGGGAACACCATATATTTT. Amino acids: CASSLSSGNTIYF. This chain connects TRBV27 to TRBJ1-3; D gene unclear. This CDR3 comprises 13 residues. The germline CDR1 and CDR2 sequences are MNHEY and SMNVEV (reference sequence). V was pared by 0 bases and J by 7 bases, with 7 bases between.

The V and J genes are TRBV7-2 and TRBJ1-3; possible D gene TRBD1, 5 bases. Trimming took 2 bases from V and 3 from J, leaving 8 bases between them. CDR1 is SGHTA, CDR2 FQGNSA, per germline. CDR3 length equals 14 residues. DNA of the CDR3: TGTGCCAGCAGCTTATCCAGGGATGGAAACACCATATATTTT. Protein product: CASSLSRDGNTIYF.